This T cell receptor beta chain comes out of a study of OX40 agonist ivuxolimab in advanced cancers. CDR1 and CDR2 from the germline V gene are MGHRA and YSYEKL. The length of the CDR3 is 15 residues. The V end was cut by 2 bases, the J end by 2 bases, with 11 bases between. Sequenced by immunoSEQ multiplex PCR; TCRdb stores in-frame clones only, minus some. This table holds more than 65,000 clones, roughly 85% found once. The chain combines TRBV4-1 with TRBJ2-3; D uncertain. The sequence was obtained from an adult with an advanced solid tumor such as melanoma, head and neck, liver or kidney cancer. The sample consisted of CD4+ or CD8+ T cells sorted from blood, taken in a trial of the OX40 agonist ivuxolimab. The CDR3 DNA sequence: TGCGCCAGCAGCCAACCGACTCGCTACACAGATACGCAGTATTTT. Translation gives CASSQPTRYTDTQYF.